This T cell receptor (beta chain) derives from a study of CD8 T cells in Susac syndrome. CDR1 is SQVTM, CDR2 ANQGSEA, per germline. V lost 6 bases and J lost 3; bases outside the gene matches: 7. The CDR3 contains 13 residues. RNA in amounts of about 0.5 to 1 ug was reverse transcribed with random hexamers. Amplification of the TCR beta CDR3 was carried out by immunoSEQ multiplex PCR, which spanned a total of 54 Vbeta and 13 Jbeta segments. TCRdb ran MiXCR on the immunoSEQ multiplex PCR reads and lists one entry per CDR3 protein. The sample holds roughly 150,000 distinct CDR3 sequences; 95% are singletons and the top ten take 0.065% to 0.095%.

V is TRBV29-1 and J is TRBJ1-1, with TRBD1 identical over 7 bases. The clonotype was recovered from a human donor with Susac syndrome. Material: CD4+ T cells from PBMCs. The CDR3 loop reads CSVGHTGDTEAFF. In nucleotides, the CDR3 is TGCAGCGTCGGGCATACAGGGGACACTGAAGCTTTCTTT. Full variable domain (outside the CDR3, taken from reference TRBV29-1 and TRBJ1-1): SAVISQKPSRDICQRGTSLTIQCQVDSQVTMMFWYRQQPGQSLTLIATANQGSEATYESGFVIDKFPISRPNLTFSTLTVSNMSPEDSSIYLCSVGHTGDTEAFFGQGTRLTVV.